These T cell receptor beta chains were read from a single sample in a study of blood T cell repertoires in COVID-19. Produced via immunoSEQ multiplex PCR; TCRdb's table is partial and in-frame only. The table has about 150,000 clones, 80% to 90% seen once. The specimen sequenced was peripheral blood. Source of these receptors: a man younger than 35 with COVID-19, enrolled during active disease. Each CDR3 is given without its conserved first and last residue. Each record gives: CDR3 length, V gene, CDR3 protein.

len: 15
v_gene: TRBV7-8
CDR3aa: ASSLAVVEGVNYGYT

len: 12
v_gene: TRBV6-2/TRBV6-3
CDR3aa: ASSYGLAAYEQY

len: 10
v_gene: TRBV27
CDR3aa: ASSDSQETQY

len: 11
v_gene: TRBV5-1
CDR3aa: ASSFTSIDEQF

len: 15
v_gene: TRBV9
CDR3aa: ASSLGRKEGRAETQY

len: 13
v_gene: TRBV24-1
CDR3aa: ATSDPGTSRFSQY

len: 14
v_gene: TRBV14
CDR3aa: ASSRTPGQIYNEQF

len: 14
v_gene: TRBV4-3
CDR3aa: ASSQVPSGSYDTQY

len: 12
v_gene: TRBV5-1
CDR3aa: ASSSGTGFYGYT

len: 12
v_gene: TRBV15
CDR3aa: ATSGGSSGNTIY

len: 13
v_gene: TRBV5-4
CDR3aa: ASSLEGVRAGELF

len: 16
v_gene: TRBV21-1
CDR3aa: ASSPFKRRDRVQEKLF

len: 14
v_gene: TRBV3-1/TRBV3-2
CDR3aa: ASSHYRGARTGELF

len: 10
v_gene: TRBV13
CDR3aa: ASTMGSHEQY

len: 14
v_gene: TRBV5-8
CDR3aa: ASSLWQGMSNQPQH

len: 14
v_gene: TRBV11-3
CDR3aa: ASSLQREKWNNEQF

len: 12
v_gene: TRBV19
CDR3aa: ASSKRTGAYEQY

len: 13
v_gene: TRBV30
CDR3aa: AWSRGGTVAYEQY

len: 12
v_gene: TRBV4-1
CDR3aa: ASSQGQTYYEQY

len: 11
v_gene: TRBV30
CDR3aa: AWTLSAGGGYT

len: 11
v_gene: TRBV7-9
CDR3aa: AIGGRTYNEQF

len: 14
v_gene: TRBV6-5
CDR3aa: ASSYDWGGRTDTQY

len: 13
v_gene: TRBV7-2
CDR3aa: ASSPPGALTGELF